Listed here are 6 T cell receptor beta chains from one sample, sequenced in a study of T cells in Graves' hyperthyroidism and ophthalmopathy. RNA transcripts yielded amplified TCR beta CDR3 regions. The HTBI primer set drove a first-round RT-PCR of the TCR CDR3. MiXCR was run by TCRdb on the multiplex PCR reads, yielding one entry per CDR3 protein. The sample lists about 290,000 distinct CDR3 sequences, roughly 13% occurring once. The sample taken for sequencing was blood. Source of these receptors: a woman aged 40-49 years with Graves' hyperthyroidism.

The chain recombines TRBV12-3 or TRBV12-4 with TRBJ2-7; TRBD1 is a possible D gene (5 bases). The CDR3 extends over 12 amino acids. The V end lost 5 bases, the J end lost 3 bases, and 8 bases lay between the germline ends. The CDR3 DNA is TGTGCCAGCAGTAATACAGGCTACGAGCAGTACTTC. Its protein product is CASSNTGYEQYF.

The genes are TRBV10-3 and TRBJ2-3; TRBD2 matches 8 bases. This CDR3 is built from 16 residues. The ends lost 3 bases at V and 0 bases at J; junction bases unmatched: 5. The germline CDR1 and CDR2 sequences are ENHRY and SYGVKD. This chain's CDR3 is CAISDLGGGSTDTQYF. Here the CDR3 DNA reads TGTGCCATCAGTGACTTAGGCGGGGGGAGCACAGATACGCAGTATTTT.

This clonotype has at least ten counts. The chain carries TRBV25-1 and TRBJ2-7; D call uncertain. Germline V CDR1 and CDR2: MGHDK, SYGVNS. V was cut by 2 bases and J by 0 bases, with 8 bases left in between. The CDR3 sequence is 14 residues long. Written as DNA, the CDR3 is TGTGCCAGCAGTGAACAGGTCAGCTCCTACGAGCAGTACTTC. Translated: CASSEQVSSYEQYF.

This clonotype came up many times. The V call is TRBV2, the J call TRBJ1-4; 10 bases map to TRBD1. V lost 8 bases, J lost 5 bases, and 5 bases stayed unmatched. The germline gives CDR1 SNHLY, CDR2 FYNNEI. The CDR3 length is 14 residues. CDR3 amino acids: CASSGQGGNEKLFF. CDR3 DNA: TGTGCCAGCTCCGGACAGGGGGGAAATGAAAAACTGTTTTTT.

The rearrangement joins TRBV7-9 to TRBJ1-1; D unclear. The CDR3 is 19 residues long. Trimming left V 5 bases short and J 5 bases short, with 30 bases between. Per germline, CDR1 SEHNR and CDR2 FQNEAQ (reference sequence). For the CDR3, the DNA is TGTGCCAGCAGCGGTGAGGCGCTGAAGTTAACCGCCACGACTACTGAAGCTTTCTTT. Translated, it gives CASSGEALKLTATTTEAFF.

A few counts support this clonotype. This chain uses TRBV4-1 with TRBJ2-1; D is undetermined. The germline V and J ends were trimmed by 4 bases and 9 bases, with 13 bases remaining between them. This CDR3 is built from 13 residues. Germline V gene data show CDR1 as MGHRA and CDR2 as YSYEKL. The CDR3 protein is CASSRDRVGEQFF. The DNA of the CDR3 is TGCGCCAGCAGCCGTGATAGGGTCGGTGAGCAGTTCTTC.